This T cell receptor beta chain was observed in a study of cytomegalovirus exposure and HLA in healthy donors. Study-wide context: The platform used for the roughly 110 validation repertoires matched that of the roughly 670 first-cohort repertoires, a later analysis reported.

V was cut by 0 bases and J by 1 base, with 26 bases left in between. The CDR3 runs to 20 residues. Germline-derived CDR1 and CDR2 are SGHRS and YFSETQ. TCRdb keeps only in-frame clones here, not all; method: immunoSEQ multiplex PCR. The sample consists of 150,000 to 200,000 clones, about 82% of them appearing once. This sequence joins TRBV5-1 and TRBJ2-7; no reliable D call. Sequenced material: PBMCs. The source of this sequence is a woman younger than 35 in good health and CMV-seronegative. The CDR3 reads CASSLEHLVFGHEVSYEQYF. Here the CDR3 DNA reads TGCGCCAGCAGCTTGGAGCACCTCGTGTTTGGGCACGAAGTATCCTACGAGCAGTACTTC.